The 26 T cell receptor beta chains below were found in one sample sequenced in a study of T cells in Graves' hyperthyroidism and ophthalmopathy. The TCR beta CDR3 regions underwent amplification using RNA transcripts as the source. First-round RT-PCR targeting the TCR CDR3 was performed with the HTBI primer set. TCRdb fed the multiplex PCR reads into MiXCR, producing one record per CDR3 protein. The table has around 700,000 distinct CDR3 sequences, roughly a third seen once. Sequencing input: blood. These receptors came from a woman between 40 and 55 years old with Graves' hyperthyroidism.

CDR3 sequence reads: CASSILSSGEEKLFF. The DNA for the CDR3 is TGTGCCAGCAGCATCCTCTCGTCAGGGGAGGAAAAACTGTTTTTT. This chain joins TRBV7-2 and TRBJ1-4; D perhaps matches TRBD1 (6 bases). V lost 5 bases and J 8 bases, leaving 18 bases between the germline ends. The germline V gene encodes CDR1 SGHTA and CDR2 FQGNSA. The CDR3 totals 15 residues. The full variable domain, completed using reference TRBV7-2 and TRBJ1-4, is GAGVSQSPSNKVTEKGKDVELRCDPISGHTALYWYRQSLGQGLEFLIYFQGNSAPDKSGLPSDRFSAERTGGSVSTLTIQRTQQEDSAVYLCASSILSSGEEKLFFGSGTQLSVL.

This rearrangement joins TRBV4-3 to TRBJ1-1; TRBD1 matches at 8 bases. Trimming removed 4 bases from V and 4 bases from J; junction bases left unmatched: 5. CDR1 and CDR2 (germline): LGHNA, YSLEER. The length of the CDR3 is 14 residues. CDR3 nucleotide sequence: TGCGCCAGCAGCCGGACCGGACAGGGCACTGAAGCTTTCTTT. Encoded protein: CASSRTGQGTEAFF.

The chain carries TRBV11-2 and TRBJ1-1; 11 nucleotides agree with TRBD1. The V gene's germline CDR1 is SGHAT and CDR2 FQNNGV. The ends lost 6 bases at V and 3 bases at J; junction bases unmatched: 9. This CDR3 contains 16 residues. Here the CDR3 reads CASSKRDRGRDTEAFF. Written as DNA, the CDR3 is TGTGCCAGCAGTAAACGGGACAGGGGGAGGGACACTGAAGCTTTCTTT.

There are a few counts of this clonotype. This rearrangement joins TRBV9 to TRBJ2-7, with D tentatively TRBD1 or TRBD2 (6 bases each). CDR3 length: 15 amino acids. V dropped 6 bases and J dropped 2 bases, with 18 bases sitting between them. CDR1 is SGDLS, CDR2 YYNGEE, per germline. The CDR3 protein is CASTTGATGPYEQYF. The CDR3 bases are TGTGCCAGCACCACGGGGGCCACGGGGCCCTACGAGCAGTACTTC.

V is TRBV9 and J is TRBJ1-1; TRBD1 is a possible D gene (6 bases). CDR1 and CDR2 (germline): SGDLS, YYNGEE. V was clipped by 4 bases and J by 4 bases, with 14 bases between them. The CDR3 contains 14 residues. In nucleotides, the CDR3 is TGTGCCAGCAGCCCGAGATACAGGGTCACTGAAGCTTTCTTT. Amino acids: CASSPRYRVTEAFF.

In this sample, this clonotype turned up many times. The chain is built from TRBV2 and TRBJ1-5; D is perhaps TRBD1 (6 bases). The CDR3 loop spans 15 amino acids. Germline V lookup: CDR1 SNHLY, CDR2 FYNNEI. Trimming stripped 3 bases from V and 7 bases from J, with 16 bases between. CDR3 protein: CASSDLAGAGQPQHF. The DNA of the CDR3 is TGTGCCAGCAGTGATCTGGCAGGGGCTGGACAGCCCCAGCATTTT.

This chain links TRBV7-2 with TRBJ2-6; 7 bases align to TRBD2. CDR1 and CDR2 from the germline V gene are SGHTA and FQGNSA. The CDR3 contains 20 residues. Trimming removed 0 bases from V and 1 base from J; junction bases left unmatched: 12. CDR3 protein: CASSLARGVGGGSGANVLTF. Written as DNA, the CDR3 is TGTGCCAGCAGCTTAGCGCGTGGTGTTGGGGGGGGATCTGGGGCCAACGTCCTGACTTTC.

With regard to this clonotype: A read error is possible here, since a much larger clone lies one base away. V is TRBV7-2 and J is TRBJ1-4; 8 bases are a match to TRBD1. Germline CDR1 SGHTA, CDR2 FQGNSA. The CDR3 sequence is 17 residues long. Unmatched junction bases numbered 11, after V lost 5 bases and J lost 3 bases. CDR3 DNA sequence: TGTGCCAGCAGCCTCCCAGGGACAGGCCATTCTAATGAAAAACTGTTTTTT. Translating gives CASSLPGTGHSNEKLFF.

The chain employs TRBV4-3 and TRBJ1-1; perhaps TRBD1 as D (5 bases). Trimming took off 5 bases at V and 3 bases at J, with 13 bases between the two ends. The germline CDR1 and CDR2 sequences are LGHNA and YSLEER. The CDR3 loop spans 14 amino acids. CDR3 region: CASSSGTEHTEAFF. DNA of the CDR3: TGCGCCAGCAGCTCAGGGACGGAGCACACTGAAGCTTTCTTT.

Ten or more counts support this clonotype. V and J are TRBV7-9 and TRBJ1-5; 7 bases align to TRBD1. CDR1 SEHNR and CDR2 FQNEAQ come from the germline V gene (reference sequence). CDR3 length: 13 residues. V was pared by 5 bases and J by 5 bases, with 3 bases of the junction left unmatched. Here the CDR3 reads CASSTGAYQPQHF. In DNA, the CDR3 is TGTGCCAGCAGCACAGGGGCTTATCAGCCCCAGCATTTT.

In this sample, this clonotype turned up a few times. The chain is built from TRBV7-9 and TRBJ1-5; D unresolved. V was trimmed by 4 bases and J by 2 bases, leaving 21 bases between them. The CDR3 extends over 18 amino acids. Germline CDR1 is SEHNR and CDR2 is FQNEAQ (reference sequence). The CDR3 loop is CASSSSGPPGPRNQPQHF. CDR3 DNA: TGTGCCAGCAGCTCCTCGGGCCCCCCCGGACCCCGCAATCAGCCCCAGCATTTT. Full variable domain (missing parts from reference TRBV7-9 and TRBJ1-5): DTGVSQNPRHKITKRGQNVTFRCDPISEHNRLYWYRQTLGQGPEFLTYFQNEAQLEKSRLLSDRFSAERPKGSFSTLEIQRTEQGDSAMYLCASSSSGPPGPRNQPQHFGDGTRLSIL.

This clonotype was counted at least ten times. The chain uses TRBV7-6 and TRBJ1-1; D ambiguous. Trimming cost V 6 bases and J 1 base, with 9 bases left between them. This CDR3 contains 13 residues. Germline V CDR1 and CDR2: SGHVS, FNYEAQ. CDR3 nucleotides: TGTGCCAGCAGGGCCGGGCAGAACACTGAAGCTTTCTTT. Its translation is CASRAGQNTEAFF.

The V gene is TRBV7-3, the J gene TRBJ1-2, with D possibly matching TRBD1 (6 bases). Germline CDR1 is SGHTA and CDR2 is FQGTGA. The CDR3 spans 15 residues. V was clipped by 3 bases and J by 0 bases, with 11 bases between them. CDR3 loop: CASSFGQLSNYGYTF. Written as DNA, the CDR3 is TGTGCCAGCAGCTTCGGACAGTTATCTAACTATGGCTACACCTTC.

This clonotype was found a few times. The chain recombines TRBV6-5 with TRBJ2-5; 10 nucleotides agree with TRBD1. The CDR3 is 16 residues long. Germline V lookup: CDR1 MNHEY, CDR2 SVGAGI. Trimming at V came to 5 bases and at J to 6 bases, leaving 12 bases not matched to a gene. CDR3 coding DNA: TGTGCCAGCAGTCAAATCCCGGGACAGGGGAGGAAGACCCAGTACTTC. It is translated as CASSQIPGQGRKTQYF.

CDR3 sequence (DNA): TGCAGCGCCATTATTGGCTCTGGGGCCAACGTCCTGACTTTC. Its protein is CSAIIGSGANVLTF. The chain recombines TRBV29-1 with TRBJ2-6, with D unclear. The CDR3 length is 14 residues. In germline, CDR1 is SQVTM, CDR2 ANQGSEA. V lost 7 bases to trimming and J lost 0 bases, with 10 bases between them.

There are a few counts of this clonotype. The chain is built from TRBV14 and TRBJ2-7; D call uncertain. V lost 1 base to trimming and J lost 2 bases, with 12 bases between them. Germline V CDR1 and CDR2: SGHDN, FVKESK. This CDR3 spans 15 amino acids. Here the CDR3 reads CASSQVQVPPYEQYF. For the CDR3, the DNA is TGTGCCAGCAGCCAAGTCCAAGTACCACCCTACGAGCAGTACTTC.

In its sample, this clonotype was seen a few times. The rearrangement uses TRBV4-3 and TRBJ1-6; 12 bases are shared with TRBD1. The CDR3 extends over 16 amino acids. The junction had 6 bases not matched to a gene; V was cut back by 2 bases and J by 10 bases. Germline-derived CDR1 and CDR2 are LGHNA and YSLEER. CDR3 amino acids: CASSQQRDRGLSPLHF. Here the CDR3 DNA reads TGCGCCAGCAGCCAACAGCGGGACAGGGGGCTATCACCCCTCCACTTT.

The V call is TRBV11-2, the J call TRBJ2-5; D not resolved. CDR1 is SGHAT and CDR2 is FQNNGV in the germline V gene. This CDR3 is built from 10 residues. Trimming removed 1 base at V and 9 bases at J, with 3 bases between. The chain's CDR3 is CASSLAAQYF. The CDR3 DNA reads TGTGCCAGCAGCTTAGCGGCCCAGTACTTC.

Ten or more counts support this clonotype. The rearrangement joins TRBV10-3 to TRBJ2-5; 8 bases match TRBD2. With V trimmed by 10 bases and J by 3 bases, 10 bases remained unmatched. Germline V CDR1 and CDR2: ENHRY, SYGVKD. The length of the CDR3 is 14 residues. CDR3 amino acids: CATSGGALEETQYF. The CDR3 bases are TGTGCCACCTCGGGGGGGGCGTTGGAAGAGACCCAGTACTTC.

Regarding this clonotype: A much larger clone lies one base from this, so it may be a read error. This chain joins TRBV7-7 and TRBJ2-7; D possibly corresponds to TRBD1 (7 bases). CDR1 SSHAT and CDR2 FNYEAQ come from the germline V gene (reference sequence). This CDR3 is built from 17 residues. The CDR3 here is CASGLAPLRDRVYEQYF. As DNA, the CDR3 is TGTGCTAGCGGCTTAGCACCATTAAGGGACAGAGTCTACGAGCAGTACTTC.

This clonotype was observed at least ten times. The chain joins TRBV19 to TRBJ1-1, with D perhaps matching TRBD1 (5 bases). The V and J ends lost 9 bases and 1 base respectively, with 12 bases between them. This CDR3 has 13 amino acids. CDR1 and CDR2 (germline): LNHDA, SQIVND (reference sequence). The CDR3 nucleotides read TGTGCCAGCCGATTGACAGAGAACACTGAAGCTTTCTTT. Its protein product is CASRLTENTEAFF.

This clonotype was counted many times. J is TRBJ1-4 and V is TRBV7-2; 8 positions match TRBD1. From germline, CDR1 is SGHTA and CDR2 FQGNSA. There are 18 residues in the CDR3. With 3 bases clipped from V and 1 base from J, the junction kept 10 bases outside the gene matches. The CDR3, as DNA: TGTGCCAGCAGCTTCCGGGCAGGGGGCGATGGAACTAATGAAAAACTGTTTTTT. This codes for CASSFRAGGDGTNEKLFF.

This clonotype was observed once. The chain is built from TRBV2 and TRBJ1-1; 12 positions agree with TRBD1. Unmatched junction bases numbered 15, after V lost 4 bases and J lost 3 bases. Germline CDR1 is SNHLY and CDR2 is FYNNEI. The CDR3 runs to 19 residues. CDR3 in DNA: TGTGCCAGCAGTGCCGGGACAGGGGGCGTTTTCCTCAGAGACACTGAAGCTTTCTTT. Protein: CASSAGTGGVFLRDTEAFF.

This clonotype has a count of ten or more. The chain employs TRBV10-3 and TRBJ1-1; TRBD1 aligns across 9 bases. The CDR3 has 14 residues. CDR1 is ENHRY, CDR2 SYGVKD, per germline. The J segment lost 7 bases and the V segment lost 1 base, leaving 4 bases of the junction unmatched. The CDR3 is CAISEWGQGNEAFF. The CDR3 DNA reads as TGTGCCATCAGTGAGTGGGGACAGGGTAATGAAGCTTTCTTT.

V gene TRBV7-2 combines with J gene TRBJ2-7, with D perhaps TRBD1 (5 bases). The CDR3 runs 14 residues. Germline V gene lookup returns CDR1 SGHTA and CDR2 FQGNSA. Trimming left V 3 bases short and J 9 bases short, with 18 bases between. The CDR3 DNA reads as TGTGCCAGCAGCTTGGGGTTAGGGGTAGCTCGGCAGTACTTC. Translation: CASSLGLGVARQYF. The whole variable domain, filled in from reference TRBV7-2 and TRBJ2-7, reads GAGVSQSPSNKVTEKGKDVELRCDPISGHTALYWYRQSLGQGLEFLIYFQGNSAPDKSGLPSDRFSAERTGGSVSTLTIQRTQQEDSAVYLCASSLGLGVARQYFGPGTRLTVT.

This clonotype came up once. The chain combines TRBV10-1 with TRBJ2-3; TRBD2 matches at 7 bases. Germline V lookup: CDR1 WNHNN, CDR2 SYGVQD (reference sequence). The CDR3 runs 16 residues. V trimming: 1 base; J trimming: 1 base; junction bases outside the gene matches: 5. CDR3 bases: TGCGCCAGCAGTGAGTTTGCGGGAGACGGCACAGATACGCAGTATTTT. It translates to CASSEFAGDGTDTQYF.